These 4 T cell receptor beta chains came from one sample sequenced in a study of T cells after somatic rescue of genetic block. Here immunoSEQ multiplex PCR was the method, and the copy in TCRdb shows in-frame clones only, minus some. The sample comprises some 15,000 clones, roughly 72% of which are singletons, and around a quarter rests with the top ten. Source material: peripheral blood mononuclear cells (PBMCs). The receptors shown here come from a man aged 18 to 30.

The V call is TRBV6-5, the J call TRBJ2-5; TRBD2 matches 10 bases. The germline CDR1 and CDR2 sequences are MNHEY and SVGAGI. The CDR3 contains 15 residues. V lost 6 bases, J lost 4 bases, and 8 bases stayed unmatched. The CDR3 loop is CASRSSGGKAETQYF. The CDR3 region has the DNA TGTGCCAGCAGGAGTAGCGGGGGGAAAGCAGAGACCCAGTACTTC.

The genes are TRBV10-3 and TRBJ2-1, with TRBD2 identical over 7 bases. The CDR3 spans 14 residues. Germline V CDR1 and CDR2: ENHRY, SYGVKD. Trimming cost V 2 bases and J 4 bases; bases outside gene matches: 2. In DNA, the CDR3 is TGTGCCATCAGTGAGCGGGGGGTTTACAATGAGCAGTTCTTC. It is translated as CAISERGVYNEQFF.

This clone was counted once. The chain joins TRBV11-3 to TRBJ2-1; tentatively, D is TRBD2 (6 bases). Deletions cut 3 bases from V and 6 bases from J, with 9 bases between. There are 13 residues in the CDR3. CDR1 and CDR2 (germline): SGHNT, YENEEA. This CDR3 reads CASSFSGPNEQFF. The CDR3 bases are TGTGCCAGCAGCTTCAGCGGGCCCAATGAGCAGTTCTTC.

Worth noting for this clone: Additional DNA sequences in this sample encode the identical CDR3. V usage is TRBV18 and J usage is TRBJ1-6; no definite D call. CDR1 is KGHSH, CDR2 LQKENI, per germline. The CDR3 covers 18 residues. The V and J ends lost 6 bases and 0 bases respectively, with 18 bases between them. The CDR3 sequence: CASSPFPRLSSYNSPLHF. Here the CDR3 DNA reads TGTGCCAGCTCTCCCTTTCCCAGGCTTAGCTCCTATAATTCACCCCTCCACTTT.